This T cell receptor (beta chain) was identified in a study of T cell changes during pregnancy in multiple sclerosis. Profiled with immunoSEQ multiplex PCR; TCRdb holds only in-frame clones, not every one. The table records 50,000 or so clones, around 94% of them present only once. Germline CDR1 is SGHAT and CDR2 is FQDESV (reference sequence). With 7 bases removed from V and 1 base from J, the gap between germline ends came to 18 bases. CDR3 length: 16 residues. This sample comprised CD4+ T cells from peripheral blood mononuclear cells, obtained before pregnancy. The TCR sequence derives from a female donor with multiple sclerosis, enrolled in a pregnancy study. This chain uses TRBV11-1 with TRBJ2-3; D is perhaps TRBD2 (6 bases). The CDR3 bases are TGTGCCAGCACCCAACGAGGCGGGGAGGGCACAGATACGCAGTATTTT. It encodes CASTQRGGEGTDTQYF.